One and the same sample provided the 9 T cell receptor beta chains below, sequenced in a study of T cell clones after liver transplantation. Using immunoSEQ multiplex PCR, the repertoire was profiled, and TCRdb retains in-frame clones only, with some absent. The top ten hold 2% to 3% of the sample, which has 45,000 or so clones, about 86% seen once. The specimen was CD4+ T cells from blood, collected 24 months after liver transplant. These receptors originate from a human patient who received a liver transplant. Some T cells may be the graft donor's.

This chain joins TRBV7-7 and TRBJ2-2; tentative D call: TRBD2 (5 bases). V gave up 1 base and J gave up 6 bases, with 15 bases separating them. CDR1 is SSHAT, CDR2 FNYEAQ, per germline (reference sequence). The CDR3 consists of 16 residues. As DNA, the CDR3 is TGTGCCAGCAGCTTAGGCGCGTCGGGGTTGCCCGGGGAGCTGTTTTTT. Its translation is CASSLGASGLPGELFF. The whole variable domain, filled in from reference TRBV7-7 and TRBJ2-2, reads GAGVSQSPRYKVTKRGQDVTLRCDPISSHATLYWYQQALGQGPEFLTYFNYEAQPDKSGLPSDRFSAERPEGSISTLTIQRTEQRDSAMYRCASSLGASGLPGELFFGEGSRLTVL.

This chain connects TRBV6-1 to TRBJ1-3, with 7 bases aligning to TRBD1. Germline loops: CDR1 MNHNS, CDR2 SASEGT. The trim removed 4 bases at V and 1 base at J, leaving 7 bases unmatched. The CDR3 sequence is 16 residues long. CDR3: CASSGDRVGSGNTIYF. CDR3 bases: TGTGCCAGCAGTGGAGACAGGGTGGGATCTGGAAACACCATATATTTT.

The chain carries TRBV14 and TRBJ2-1; 14 positions agree with TRBD2. Trimming at V came to 4 bases and at J to 7 bases, leaving 12 bases not matched to a gene. CDR3 size: 18 residues. The V gene's germline CDR1 is SGHDN and CDR2 FVKESK. CDR3: CASSPIRLAGGPGNEQFF. The CDR3 DNA reads as TGTGCCAGCAGCCCAATCAGACTAGCGGGAGGGCCGGGAAATGAGCAGTTCTTC.

The rearrangement joins TRBV10-2 to TRBJ2-7; D gene unclear. This CDR3 is 11 amino acids long. CDR1 and CDR2 (germline): WSHSY, SAAADI. Trimming stripped 3 bases from V and 5 bases from J, with 5 bases between. The CDR3 is CASSDRHEQYF. CDR3 in DNA: TGCGCCAGCAGTGACCGTCACGAGCAGTACTTC.

The chain recombines TRBV7-8 with TRBJ2-2; D call uncertain. The germline gives CDR1 SGHVS, CDR2 FQNEAQ. Trimming pared 3 bases from V and 2 bases from J, leaving 16 bases between. The CDR3 runs to 17 residues. CDR3 amino acids: CASSFIVRQSNTGELFF. The CDR3 DNA reads TGTGCCAGCAGCTTCATAGTCAGGCAATCCAACACCGGGGAGCTGTTTTTT. The variable domain in full, completed from reference TRBV7-8 and TRBJ2-2, reads GAGVSQSPRYKVAKRGQDVALRCDPISGHVSLFWYQQALGQGPEFLTYFQNEAQLDKSGLPSDRFFAERPEGSVSTLKIQRTQQEDSAVYLCASSFIVRQSNTGELFFGEGSRLTVL.

The V and J genes are TRBV29-1 and TRBJ2-3, with no clear D. This CDR3 is built from 13 residues. V was trimmed by 2 bases and J by 2 bases, leaving 8 bases between them. CDR1 SQVTM and CDR2 ANQGSEA come from the germline V gene. The CDR3 protein is CSVEFVLTDTQYF. The DNA for the CDR3 is TGCAGCGTTGAATTTGTTCTCACAGATACGCAGTATTTT.

The chain joins TRBV5-5 to TRBJ1-5; D is unclear. V was pared by 7 bases and J by 2 bases, with 19 bases between. The CDR3 consists of 16 residues. Germline V gene sequence: CDR1 SGHKS, CDR2 YYEKEE (reference sequence). CDR3 nucleotides: TGTGCCAGCCGTCGCGGGGATATAGCAGGCAATCAGCCCCAGCATTTT. This codes for CASRRGDIAGNQPQHF.

The chain links TRBV7-8 to TRBJ2-4; 9 bases line up with TRBD1. The length of the CDR3 is 15 residues. Germline CDR1 reads SGHVS; CDR2 reads FQNEAQ. V lost 5 bases to trimming and J lost 7 bases; unmatched junction nucleotides: 9. CDR3 sequence (DNA): TGTGCCAGCAGCCCTCGGACAGGGGATAGTAACATTCAGTACTTC. This sequence encodes CASSPRTGDSNIQYF.

Comment on this clone: Mismatch with germline at one junction end may stem from a read error. This rearrangement joins TRBV23-1 to TRBJ2-5; TRBD1 aligns across 7 bases. TRBV23-1 is recorded as an ORF, its role being uncertain. The CDR3 is made up of 14 amino acids. Written as DNA, the CDR3 is TGCGCCAGCATTCAACAGGGGAATCAAGAGACCCAGTACTTC. It is translated as CASIQQGNQETQYF.